This T cell receptor (beta chain) was profiled in a study of chemoradiotherapy in HPV16-positive cancers. Study-level information: Functional T-cell assays on a couple of HPV16-positive patients' cells defined candidate HPV-specific clones and common TCR motifs. The study's findings and limits: Candidate HPV-specific clones and E7-related TCR motifs grew in tumor during treatment.

In the case of this clone: Its matching antigen is unknown.

The table came from immunoSEQ multiplex PCR; TCRdb's copy has only in-frame clones and leaves some out. The profile covers about 22,000 clones, with approximately 92% appearing a single time and 17% taken by the ten largest. V dropped 5 bases and J dropped 3; count of bases not matched to a gene: 6. The CDR3 sequence is 15 residues long. Germline V lookup: CDR1 LNHDA, CDR2 SQIVND (reference sequence). The rearrangement joins TRBV19 to TRBJ2-7, with 11 positions matching TRBD2. The source is a human donor with HPV-associated anogenital cancer. The source material was blood, sampled from a patient who underwent chemoradiotherapy. The CDR3 spells CASSLLLAGVYEQYF. As DNA, the CDR3 is TGTGCCAGTAGTCTCTTACTAGCGGGGGTCTACGAGCAGTACTTC.